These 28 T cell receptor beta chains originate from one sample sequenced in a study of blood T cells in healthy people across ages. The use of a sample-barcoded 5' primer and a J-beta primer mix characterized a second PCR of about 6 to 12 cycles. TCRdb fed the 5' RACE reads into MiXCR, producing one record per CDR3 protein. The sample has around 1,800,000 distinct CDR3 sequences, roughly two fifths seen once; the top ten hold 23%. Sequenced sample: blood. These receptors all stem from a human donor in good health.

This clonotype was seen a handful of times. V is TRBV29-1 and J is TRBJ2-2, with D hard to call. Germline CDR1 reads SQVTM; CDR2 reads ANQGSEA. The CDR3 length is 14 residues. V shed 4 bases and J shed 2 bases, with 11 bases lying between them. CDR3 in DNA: TGCAGCGTTGCAGGCGATCTAAACACCGGGGAGCTGTTTTTT. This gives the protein CSVAGDLNTGELFF.

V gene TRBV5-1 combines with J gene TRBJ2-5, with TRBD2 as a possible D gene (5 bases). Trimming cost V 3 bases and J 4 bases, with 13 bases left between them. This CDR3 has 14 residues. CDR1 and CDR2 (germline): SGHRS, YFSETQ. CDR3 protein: CASSSTREGETQYF. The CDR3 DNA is TGCGCCAGCAGCTCTACTAGGGAAGGAGAGACCCAGTACTTC.

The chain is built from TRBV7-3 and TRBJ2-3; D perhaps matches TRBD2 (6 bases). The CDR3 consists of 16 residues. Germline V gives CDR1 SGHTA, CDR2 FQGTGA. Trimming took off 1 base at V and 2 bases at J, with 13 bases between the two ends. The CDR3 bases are TGTGCCAGCAGCTTAATTGCTAGCGCAATCACAGATACGCAGTATTTT. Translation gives CASSLIASAITDTQYF. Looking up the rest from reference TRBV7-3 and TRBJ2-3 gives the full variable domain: GAGVSQTPSNKVTEKGKYVELRCDPISGHTALYWYRQSLGQGPEFLIYFQGTGAADDSGLPNDRFFAVRPEGSVSTLKIQRTERGDSAVYLCASSLIASAITDTQYFGPGTRLTVL.

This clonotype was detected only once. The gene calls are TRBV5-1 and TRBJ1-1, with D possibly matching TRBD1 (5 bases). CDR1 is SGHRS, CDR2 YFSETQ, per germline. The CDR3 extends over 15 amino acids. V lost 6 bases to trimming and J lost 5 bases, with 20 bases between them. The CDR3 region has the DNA TGCGCCAGCAACTCGACTTGGGGGACGGGGACTGAAGCTTTCTTT. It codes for CASNSTWGTGTEAFF. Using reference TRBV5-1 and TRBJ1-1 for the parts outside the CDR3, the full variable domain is KAGVTQTPRYLIKTRGQQVTLSCSPISGHRSVSWYQQTPGQGLQFLFEYFSETQRNKGNFPGRFSGRQFSNSRSEMNVSTLELGDSALYLCASNSTWGTGTEAFFGQGTRLTVV.

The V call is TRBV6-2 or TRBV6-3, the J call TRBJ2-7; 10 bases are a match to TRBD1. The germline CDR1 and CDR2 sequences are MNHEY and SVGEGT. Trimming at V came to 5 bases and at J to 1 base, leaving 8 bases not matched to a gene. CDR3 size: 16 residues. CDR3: CASSPTGTGDSYEQYF. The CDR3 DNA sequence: TGTGCCAGCAGTCCCACCGGGACAGGGGATTCCTACGAGCAGTACTTC.

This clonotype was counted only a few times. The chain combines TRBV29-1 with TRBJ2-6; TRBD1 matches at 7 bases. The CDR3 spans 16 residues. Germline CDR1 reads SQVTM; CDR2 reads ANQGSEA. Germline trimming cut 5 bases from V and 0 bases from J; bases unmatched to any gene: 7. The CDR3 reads CSVSDRAVSGANVLTF. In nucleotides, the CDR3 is TGCAGCGTTTCTGACAGGGCGGTCTCTGGGGCCAACGTCCTGACTTTC.

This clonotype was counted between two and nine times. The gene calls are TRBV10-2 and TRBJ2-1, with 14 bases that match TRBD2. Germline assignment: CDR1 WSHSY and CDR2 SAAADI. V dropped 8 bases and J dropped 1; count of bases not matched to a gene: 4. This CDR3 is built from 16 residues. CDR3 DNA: TGCGCCAGCGGACTAGCGGGGGGTCTATCCTACAATGAGCAGTTCTTC. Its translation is CASGLAGGLSYNEQFF.

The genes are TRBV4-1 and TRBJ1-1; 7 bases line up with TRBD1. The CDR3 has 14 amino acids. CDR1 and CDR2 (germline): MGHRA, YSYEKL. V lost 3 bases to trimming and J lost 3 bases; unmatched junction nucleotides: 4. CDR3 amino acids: CASSQEGAYTEAFF. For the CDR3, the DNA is TGCGCCAGCAGCCAGGAGGGGGCGTACACTGAAGCTTTCTTT.

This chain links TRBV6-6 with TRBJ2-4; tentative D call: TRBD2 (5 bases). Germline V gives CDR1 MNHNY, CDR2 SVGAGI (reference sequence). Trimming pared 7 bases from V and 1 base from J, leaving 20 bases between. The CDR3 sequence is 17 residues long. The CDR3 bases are TGTGCCAGCACCAAGACAACATCTCCGGGGGCCAAAAACATTCAGTACTTC. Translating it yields CASTKTTSPGAKNIQYF.

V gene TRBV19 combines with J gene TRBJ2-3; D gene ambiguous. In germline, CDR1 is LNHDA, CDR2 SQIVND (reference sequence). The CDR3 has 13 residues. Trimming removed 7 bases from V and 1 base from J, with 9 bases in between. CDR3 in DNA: TGTGCCAGTATGCTTGGTGGCACAGATACGCAGTATTTT. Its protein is CASMLGGTDTQYF.

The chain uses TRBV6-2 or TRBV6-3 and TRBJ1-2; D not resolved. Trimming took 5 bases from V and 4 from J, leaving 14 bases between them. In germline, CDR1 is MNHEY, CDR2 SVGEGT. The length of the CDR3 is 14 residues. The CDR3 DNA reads TGTGCCAGCAGTGTAGGCCTTATTTCCTATGGCTACACCTTC. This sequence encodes CASSVGLISYGYTF.

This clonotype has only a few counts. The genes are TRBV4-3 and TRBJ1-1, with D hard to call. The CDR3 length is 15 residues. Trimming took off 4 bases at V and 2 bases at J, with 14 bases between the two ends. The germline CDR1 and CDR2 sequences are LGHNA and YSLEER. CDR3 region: CASSPTEGVNTEAFF. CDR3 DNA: TGCGCCAGCAGCCCCACAGAGGGTGTTAACACTGAAGCTTTCTTT.

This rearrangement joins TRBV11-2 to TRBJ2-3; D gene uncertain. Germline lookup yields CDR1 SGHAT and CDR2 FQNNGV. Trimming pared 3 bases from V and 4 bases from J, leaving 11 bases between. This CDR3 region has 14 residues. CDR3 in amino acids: CASSLGEVADTQYF. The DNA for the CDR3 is TGTGCCAGCAGCTTGGGCGAAGTGGCAGATACGCAGTATTTT.

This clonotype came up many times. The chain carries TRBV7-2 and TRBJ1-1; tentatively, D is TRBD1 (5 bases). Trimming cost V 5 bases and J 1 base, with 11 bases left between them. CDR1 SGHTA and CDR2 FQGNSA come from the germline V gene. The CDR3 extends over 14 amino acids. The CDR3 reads CASSLSGGNTEAFF. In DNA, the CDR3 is TGTGCCAGCAGCCTAAGTGGGGGGAACACTGAAGCTTTCTTT.

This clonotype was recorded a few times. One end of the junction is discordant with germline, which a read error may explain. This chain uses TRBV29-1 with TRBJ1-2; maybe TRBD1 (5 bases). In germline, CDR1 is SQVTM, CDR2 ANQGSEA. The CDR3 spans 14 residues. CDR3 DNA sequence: TGCGGCGTTGATGCAGGGACGGGTAACTATGGCTACACCTTC. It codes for CGVDAGTGNYGYTF.

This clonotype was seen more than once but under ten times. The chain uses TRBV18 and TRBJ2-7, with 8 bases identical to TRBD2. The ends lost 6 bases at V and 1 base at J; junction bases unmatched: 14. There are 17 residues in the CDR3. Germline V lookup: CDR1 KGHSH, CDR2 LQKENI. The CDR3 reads CASSPEGSGGASYEQYF. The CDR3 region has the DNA TGTGCCAGCTCCCCCGAAGGATCCGGGGGGGCATCCTACGAGCAGTACTTC.

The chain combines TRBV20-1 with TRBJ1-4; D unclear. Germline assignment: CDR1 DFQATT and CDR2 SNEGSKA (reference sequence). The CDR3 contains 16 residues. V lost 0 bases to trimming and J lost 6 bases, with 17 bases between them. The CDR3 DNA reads TGCAGTGCTAGAGATGGAAGGAGGGCCGCGGATGAAAAACTGTTTTTT. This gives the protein CSARDGRRAADEKLFF.

CDR3 nucleotides: TGTGCCACCAGTGATTCTGCGACACCTTATCAGCCCCAGCATTTT. It translates to CATSDSATPYQPQHF. This sequence joins TRBV24-1 and TRBJ1-5; no reliable D call. Germline lookup yields CDR1 KGHDR and CDR2 SFDVKD. V lost 2 bases and J 5 bases, leaving 12 bases between the germline ends. CDR3 length: 15 amino acids.

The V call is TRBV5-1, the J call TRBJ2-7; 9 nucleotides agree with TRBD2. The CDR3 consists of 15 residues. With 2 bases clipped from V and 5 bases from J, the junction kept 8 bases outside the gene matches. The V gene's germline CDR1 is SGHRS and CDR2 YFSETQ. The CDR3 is CASSFGGGAGDEQYF. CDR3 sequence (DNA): TGCGCCAGCAGCTTCGGCGGGGGGGCTGGGGACGAGCAGTACTTC.

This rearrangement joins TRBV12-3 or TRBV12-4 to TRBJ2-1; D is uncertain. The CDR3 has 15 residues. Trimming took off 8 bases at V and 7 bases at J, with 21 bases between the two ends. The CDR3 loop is CASGPGFLPVNEQFF. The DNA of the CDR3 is TGTGCCAGCGGACCGGGCTTTCTCCCTGTTAATGAGCAGTTCTTC.

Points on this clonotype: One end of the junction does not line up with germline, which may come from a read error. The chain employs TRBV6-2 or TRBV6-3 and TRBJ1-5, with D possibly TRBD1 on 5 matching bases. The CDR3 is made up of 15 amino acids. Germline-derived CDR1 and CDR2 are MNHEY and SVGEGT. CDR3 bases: TGTGCCAGCAGTCAAGCAGGGATTAGCAATCAGCCTCAGCATTTT. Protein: CASSQAGISNQPQHF.

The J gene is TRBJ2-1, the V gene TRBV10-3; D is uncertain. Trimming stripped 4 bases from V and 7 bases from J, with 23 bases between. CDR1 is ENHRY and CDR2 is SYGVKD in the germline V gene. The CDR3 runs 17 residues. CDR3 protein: CAISGSDSGRIINEQFF. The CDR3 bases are TGTGCCATCAGTGGATCAGACTCGGGCCGGATTATTAATGAGCAGTTCTTC.

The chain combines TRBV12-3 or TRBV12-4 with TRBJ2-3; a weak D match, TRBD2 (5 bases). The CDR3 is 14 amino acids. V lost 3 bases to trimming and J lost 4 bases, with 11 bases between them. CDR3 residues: CASSFTRRADTQYF. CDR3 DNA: TGTGCCAGCAGTTTCACCCGGCGGGCAGATACGCAGTATTTT.

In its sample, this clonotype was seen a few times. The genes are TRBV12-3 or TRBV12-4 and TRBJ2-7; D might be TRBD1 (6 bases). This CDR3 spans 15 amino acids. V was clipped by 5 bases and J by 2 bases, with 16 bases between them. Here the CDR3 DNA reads TGTGCCAGCAGTCCGGGACACTCAGATCCCTACGAGCAGTACTTC. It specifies CASSPGHSDPYEQYF.

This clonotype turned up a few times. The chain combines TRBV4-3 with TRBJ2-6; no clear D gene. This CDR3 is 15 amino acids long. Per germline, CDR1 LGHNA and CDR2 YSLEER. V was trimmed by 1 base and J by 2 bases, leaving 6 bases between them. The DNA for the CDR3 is TGCGCCAGCAGCCAAGCCTTCGCTGGGGCCAACGTCCTGACTTTC. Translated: CASSQAFAGANVLTF.

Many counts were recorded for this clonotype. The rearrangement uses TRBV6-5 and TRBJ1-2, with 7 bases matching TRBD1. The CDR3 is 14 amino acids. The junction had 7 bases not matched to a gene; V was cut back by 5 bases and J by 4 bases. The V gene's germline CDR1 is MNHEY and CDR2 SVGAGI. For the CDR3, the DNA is TGTGCCAGCAGTCGCCCAGGGGGGAGCTATGGCTACACCTTC. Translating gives CASSRPGGSYGYTF.

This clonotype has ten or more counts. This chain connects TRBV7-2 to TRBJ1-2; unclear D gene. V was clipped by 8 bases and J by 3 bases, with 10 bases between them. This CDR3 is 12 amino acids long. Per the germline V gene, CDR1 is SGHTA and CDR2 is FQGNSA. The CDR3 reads CASRRGDYGYTF. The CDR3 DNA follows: TGTGCCAGCCGTCGGGGAGACTATGGCTACACCTTC. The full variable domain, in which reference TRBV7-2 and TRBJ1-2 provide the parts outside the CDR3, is GAGVSQSPSNKVTEKGKDVELRCDPISGHTALYWYRQSLGQGLEFLIYFQGNSAPDKSGLPSDRFSAERTGGSVSTLTIQRTQQEDSAVYLCASRRGDYGYTFGSGTRLTVV.

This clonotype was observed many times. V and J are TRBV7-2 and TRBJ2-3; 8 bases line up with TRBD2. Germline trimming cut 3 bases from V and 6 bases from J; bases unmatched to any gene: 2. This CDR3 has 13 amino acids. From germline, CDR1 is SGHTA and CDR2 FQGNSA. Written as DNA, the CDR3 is TGTGCCAGCAGCTTCGGGACTAGGGATACGCAGTATTTT. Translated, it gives CASSFGTRDTQYF.